Given below is one T cell receptor beta chain in context. Its antigen is as yet unknown. A read error may account for a junction end that differs from germline. The sample comes from a study of Ad26.COV2.S vaccination and SARS-CoV-2 variants. General observations from the study: In TCR breadth and depth analyses, total T cell responses may have been underestimated.

Treatment meaning: 19 received Ad26.COV2.S at low or high dose, single or two shots; about five received placebo; per-sample allocation not given. Collection of the samples took place on day 63 after the first injection of vaccine or placebo. Assay used: immunoSEQ multiplex PCR; TCRdb lists only in-frame clones, some missing. The sample contains some 460,000 clones, roughly nine tenths of which appear only once. The material was peripheral blood, obtained in a trial of Ad26.COV2.S vaccine versus placebo. This TCR derives from a person aged 18-65 years who received the Ad26.COV2.S COVID-19 vaccine or a placebo.

The CDR3 region has the DNA TGCACCAGCAGCCAGGGAAATGGCTACACCTTC. Translating gives CTSSQGNGYTF. The chain carries TRBV4-3 and TRBJ1-2; a weak D match, TRBD1 (5 bases). The length of the CDR3 is 11 residues. Per the germline V gene, CDR1 is LGHNA and CDR2 is YSLEER.